The T cell receptor beta chain under discussion was sequenced for a study of human T cells and chemical hapten exposure. In the study overall: Diphenylcyclopropenone, dosed weekly to the scalp, was given to patients throughout the approximately 24-week study.

TCRdb itself ran the RACE reads through MiXCR, one entry per CDR3 protein. The repertoire consists of roughly 100,000 distinct CDR3 sequences, with around 12% occurring once and the leading ten covering more than 1.5%. J lost 2 bases, V lost 7 bases, and 5 bases had no gene match. The CDR3 sequence is 14 residues long. Germline assignment: CDR1 LNHDA and CDR2 SQIVND (reference sequence). Time point given: pre-sensitization, week 0. The treatment here: therapeutic diphenylcyclopropenone sensitization with weekly scalp DPC. Samples of blood were obtained prior to the application of each patch test. There are many counts of this clonotype.

V and J are TRBV19 and TRBJ1-5, with 7 bases fitting TRBD1. The origin of this receptor is a woman between 50 and 59 years old with alopecia areata. Some clones in this sample may be carry-over from other donors' samples. This specimen was whole blood, taken in connection with sensitization to the hapten diphenylcyclopropenone (DPC). The CDR3: CASNFQGGNQPQHF. In DNA, the CDR3 is TGTGCCAGTAACTTTCAGGGGGGCAATCAGCCCCAGCATTTT.